The sequence of this TCR beta chain was determined in a study of T cells after yellow fever vaccination. Across the study: Where fractions had low cell numbers, libraries were prepared from them with the SMART-Seq v4 Ultra Low Input RNA kit. Study-wide results and caveats: Abundant clonotypes from the bulk population could have been carried over as contaminants into FACS-sorted repertoires. The booster saw the reappearance of most primary-vaccination clones (approximately 97% CD4, almost 90% CD8).

It was through 5'RACE template switching that TCR cDNA was made, with a universal primer site and UMIs added. TCRdb re-analysed the 5' RACE reads in MiXCR, keeping a single row per CDR3 protein. The sample yields about 110,000 distinct CDR3 sequences, roughly 8.4% seen once. CDR1 is SEHNR and CDR2 is FQNEAQ in the germline V gene (reference sequence). The CDR3 totals 16 residues. Between the trimmed V and J ends, which lost 5 bases and 0 bases, there was a span of 17 bases. This clonotype was counted at least ten times. The antigen remains undetermined. Sample: CD8+ T cells sorted from PBMCs, taken 45 days after the yellow fever booster vaccination. This sequence originates from a young man who received the YFV17D yellow fever vaccine. The V gene is TRBV7-9, the J gene TRBJ2-7; D might be TRBD1 or TRBD2, each matching 5 bases. CDR3 residues: CASSHDGAATSYEQYF. The CDR3 DNA follows: TGTGCCAGCAGCCACGACGGGGCGGCGACCTCCTACGAGCAGTACTTC.